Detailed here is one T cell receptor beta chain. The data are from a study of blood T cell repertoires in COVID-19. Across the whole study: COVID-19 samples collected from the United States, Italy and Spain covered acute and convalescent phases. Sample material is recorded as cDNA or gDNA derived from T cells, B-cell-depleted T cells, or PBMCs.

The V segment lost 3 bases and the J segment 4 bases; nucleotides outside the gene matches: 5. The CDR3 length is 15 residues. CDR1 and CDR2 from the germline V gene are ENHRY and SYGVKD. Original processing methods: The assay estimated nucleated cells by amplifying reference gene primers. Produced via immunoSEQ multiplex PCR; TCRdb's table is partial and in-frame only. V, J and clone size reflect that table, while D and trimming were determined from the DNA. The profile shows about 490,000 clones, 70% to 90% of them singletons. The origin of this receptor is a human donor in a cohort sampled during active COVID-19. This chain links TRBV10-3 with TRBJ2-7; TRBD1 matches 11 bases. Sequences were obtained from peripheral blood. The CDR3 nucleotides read TGTGCCATCAGTGAAGGGCGGGACAGGGGGTACGAGCAGTACTTC. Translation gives CAISEGRDRGYEQYF.